The rows below give T cell receptor beta chains drawn from one sample of a study of Graves' ophthalmopathy and Graves' hyperthyroidism. TCRdb used MiXCR to reprocess the multiplex PCR reads, holding one entry per CDR3 protein. The profile shows about 700,000 distinct CDR3 sequences, 40% of them singletons. Sequenced material: peripheral blood. These receptors were taken from an adult man with Graves' ophthalmopathy. Both conserved end residues are part of each CDR3. Size values are once, few and many counts, or a class for expanded clones, and some rows have none.

size | J | V | CDR3
- | TRBJ2-7 | TRBV20-1 | CSAAPGTGAYEQYF
many | TRBJ2-5 | TRBV7-6 | CASSLVRGGQETQYF
many | TRBJ1-1 | TRBV7-8 | CASSLEGVHTEAFF
- | TRBJ1-1 | TRBV15 | CAWSEVTDMNTEAFF
- | TRBJ2-7 | TRBV10-1 | CASSESGTPYEQYF
- | TRBJ2-7 | TRBV24-1 | CATSDMGSKEQYF
few | TRBJ1-5 | TRBV2 | CASSPLRVNQPQHF
- | TRBJ2-2 | TRBV29-1 | CSVDSTGGCTGELFF
- | TRBJ2-5 | TRBV20-1 | CSARDPQGRQETQYF
many | TRBJ1-2 | TRBV14 | CASSTSTATNYGYTF
many | TRBJ1-5 | TRBV5-8 | CASSPTGTSNQPQHF
few | TRBJ2-7 | TRBV2 | CASSEWTGRAYEQYF
- | TRBJ1-1 | TRBV20-1 | CSARAGGSLAEAFF
many | TRBJ1-5 | TRBV19 | CASSLVGSTQHF
- | TRBJ1-4 | TRBV29-1 | CSAAGSTNEKLFF
- | TRBJ2-7 | TRBV25-1 | CASSKRGTRTYEQYF
many | TRBJ1-1 | TRBV11-2 | CASSPTKNTEAFF
once | TRBJ1-5 | TRBV11-2 | CASSLDAGPQHF
- | TRBJ2-7 | TRBV5-6 | CASSLVGQGSEQYF
- | TRBJ2-7 | TRBV29-1 | CSTRQRLYEQYF
few | TRBJ1-3 | TRBV13 | CASRQSLGFSGNTIYF
few | TRBJ2-7 | TRBV6-1 | CASSYSVYEQYF
- | TRBJ2-5 | TRBV7-9 | CASSWDRVRETQYF
many | TRBJ1-1 | TRBV19 | CASSIGDTTTNTEAFF